This T cell receptor (beta chain) was captured in a study of blood T cell repertoires in COVID-19. The CDR3 sequence is 13 residues long. Unmatched junction bases numbered 4, after V lost 5 bases and J lost 8 bases. CDR1 SGHTA and CDR2 FQGTGA come from the germline V gene. How the authors handled the data: For nucleated cells, counts were estimated from reference gene primer amplification. Generated by immunoSEQ multiplex PCR, the TCRdb table keeps only in-frame clones and is missing some. V and J calls and clone size are given by that table; D and trimming were obtained from the DNA. The sample includes 60,000 to 75,000 clones, 87% of them seen just once.

Sequencing input: peripheral blood. V is TRBV7-3 and J is TRBJ2-1; 9 bases match TRBD2. The sequence derives from a woman between 45 and 65 years old with COVID-19, enrolled during active disease. The CDR3 DNA follows: TGTGCCAGCAGCATTAGCGGGAGCTATGAGCAGTTCTTC. Protein product: CASSISGSYEQFF.